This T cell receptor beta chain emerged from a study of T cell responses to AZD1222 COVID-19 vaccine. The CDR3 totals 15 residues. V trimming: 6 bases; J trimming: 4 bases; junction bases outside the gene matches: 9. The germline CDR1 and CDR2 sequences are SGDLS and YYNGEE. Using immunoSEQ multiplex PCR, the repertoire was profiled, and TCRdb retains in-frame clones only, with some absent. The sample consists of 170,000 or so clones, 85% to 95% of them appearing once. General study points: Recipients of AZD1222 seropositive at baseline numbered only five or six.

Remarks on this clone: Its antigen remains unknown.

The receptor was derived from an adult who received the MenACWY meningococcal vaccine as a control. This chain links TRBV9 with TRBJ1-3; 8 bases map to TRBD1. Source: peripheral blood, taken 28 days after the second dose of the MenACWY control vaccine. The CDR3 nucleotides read TGTGCCAGCAACCCTCTATGGGACAGGGGAAACACCATATATTTT. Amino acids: CASNPLWDRGNTIYF. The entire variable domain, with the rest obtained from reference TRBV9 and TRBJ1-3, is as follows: DSGVTQTPKHLITATGQRVTLRCSPRSGDLSVYWYQQSLDQGLQFLIQYYNGEERAKGNILERFSAQQFPDLHSELNLSSLELGDSALYFCASNPLWDRGNTIYFGEGSWLTVV.